The present TCR beta chain was sequenced within a study of post-analysis software for immune sequencing data. The library was made from cDNA and included unique molecular identifiers. cDNA molecules numbering about 490,000 came from about 0.94 to 9.7 million T cells. TCRdb reprocessed the PCR reads via MiXCR and lists one record per CDR3 protein. The sample yields 400,000 to 500,000 distinct CDR3 sequences, over 30% seen once. Findings and caveats of the study: Normalized Chao1 diversity was significantly lower in multiple sclerosis patients than in controls.

The table lists this clonotype with a few counts. What it recognizes is unknown. The source of this sequence is a girl aged 2 to 9 with multiple sclerosis. Specimen: blood.

In DNA form, the CDR3 reads TGTGCCAGCAGTTTTCCCGGGGGCTTAGAGACCCAGTACTTC. Translated: CASSFPGGLETQYF. This chain joins TRBV28 and TRBJ2-5; either TRBD1 or TRBD2 may fit D (6 bases each). V shed 3 bases and J shed 4 bases, with 12 bases lying between them. The CDR3 contains 14 residues. Germline CDR1 MDHEN, CDR2 SYDVKM.